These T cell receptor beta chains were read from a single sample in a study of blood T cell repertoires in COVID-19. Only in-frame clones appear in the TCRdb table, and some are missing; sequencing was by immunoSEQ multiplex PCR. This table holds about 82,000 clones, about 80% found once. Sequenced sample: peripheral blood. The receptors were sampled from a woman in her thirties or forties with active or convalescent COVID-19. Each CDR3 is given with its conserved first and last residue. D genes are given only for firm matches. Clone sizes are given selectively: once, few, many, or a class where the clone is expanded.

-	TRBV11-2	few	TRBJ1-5	TGTGCCAGCAGCTGGCCGCCCCAGCATTTT	CASSWPPQHF
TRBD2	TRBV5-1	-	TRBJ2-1	TGCGCCAGCAGCCCGACCCCAGCGGGAGTTTCCTACAATGAGCAGTTCTTC	CASSPTPAGVSYNEQFF
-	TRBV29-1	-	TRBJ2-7	TGCAGCGCCAGAGCCGGGACTTCCTACGAGCAGTACTTC	CSARAGTSYEQYF
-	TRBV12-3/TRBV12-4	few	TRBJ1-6	TGTGCCAGCAGTTTCAGGGGAGACGCGCCCCTCCACTTT	CASSFRGDAPLHF
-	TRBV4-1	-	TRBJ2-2	TGCGCCAGCAGCAAGGACAGGAACACCGGGGAGCTGTTTTTT	CASSKDRNTGELFF
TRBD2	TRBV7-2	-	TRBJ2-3	TGTGCCAGCAAAAGGGGGGGACTAGCGGATTCAGATACGCAGTATTTT	CASKRGGLADSDTQYF
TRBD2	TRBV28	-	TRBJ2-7	TGTGCCAGCAGCCCACCCACTAGCGGGCTTAGCTCCTACGAGCAGTACTTC	CASSPPTSGLSSYEQYF
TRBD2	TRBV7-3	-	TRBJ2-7	TGTGCCAGCAGCTTAAGTGGTAGCGGGGGATCCTACGAGCAGTACTTC	CASSLSGSGGSYEQYF
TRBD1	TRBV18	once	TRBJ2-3	TGTGCCAGCTCACTATCCACAGGGGGCTCAGATACGCAGTATTTT	CASSLSTGGSDTQYF
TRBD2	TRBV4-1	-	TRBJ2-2	TGCGCCAGCAGCCAGACGCCGGGACTAGCAATCGGGGAGCTGTTTTTT	CASSQTPGLAIGELFF
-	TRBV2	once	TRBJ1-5	TGTGCCAGCAGTGAATCGGGGACACTGAATCAGCCCCAGCATTTT	CASSESGTLNQPQHF
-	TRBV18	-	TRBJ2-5	TGTGCCAGCTCACCTGCCACTGGGGCCGCGGAGACCCAGTACTTC	CASSPATGAAETQYF
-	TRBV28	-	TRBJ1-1	TGTGCCAGCTTGGGCTCTCTGAACACTGAAGCTTTCTTT	CASLGSLNTEAFF
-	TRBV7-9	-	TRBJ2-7	TGTGCCAGCAGCTTAGGGCTGGAGCAGTACTTC	CASSLGLEQYF
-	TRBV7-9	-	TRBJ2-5	TGTGCCAGCAGCTACGGGGGAATCGGGGAGACCCAGTACTTC	CASSYGGIGETQYF
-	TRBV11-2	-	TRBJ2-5	TGTGCCAGCAGCCACGGTTTAACCCAGTACTTC	CASSHGLTQYF
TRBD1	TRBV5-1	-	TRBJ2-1	TGCGCCAGCAGCTTGGATGGGACAGGGGTCCGGGAGGAGTTCTTC	CASSLDGTGVREEFF
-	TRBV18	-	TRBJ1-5	TGTGCCAGCTCACCAGGGGGCGGCAATCAGCCCCAGCATTTT	CASSPGGGNQPQHF